The 32 T cell receptor beta chains listed next were all sequenced from one sample in a study of response to subunit inactivated influenza vaccine. From the RT-PCR reads, TCRdb called clonotypes with MiXCR, one entry per CDR3 protein. The profile shows approximately 520,000 distinct CDR3 sequences, roughly 27% of them singletons. This specimen consisted of CD4+ T cells sorted from PBMCs, obtained about 5 days after vaccination. All receptors derive from a man aged 50-60 years who received an inactivated influenza vaccine.

The rearrangement links TRBV2 to TRBJ2-2; D might be TRBD1 (5 bases). Trimming took 8 bases from V and 0 from J, leaving 19 bases between them. The CDR3 is 17 residues long. The germline gives CDR1 SNHLY, CDR2 FYNNEI. CDR3 sequence (DNA): TGTGCCAGCGCTAAACTCAGGGAATTGTCGAACACCGGGGAGCTGTTTTTT. This sequence encodes CASAKLRELSNTGELFF.

As concerns this clonotype: Just one base apart from a much larger clone, this may be a read error. The V gene is TRBV6-5, the J gene TRBJ2-5, with D unclear. CDR1 and CDR2 from the germline V gene are MNHEY and SVGAGI. CDR3 length: 14 residues. In nucleotides, the CDR3 is TGTGTCAGCAGTTACGATTCTGGGAAAGAGACCCAGTACTTC. As protein: CVSSYDSGKETQYF.

V usage is TRBV9 and J usage is TRBJ1-2; 8 bases fit TRBD1. Germline V CDR1 and CDR2: SGDLS, YYNGEE. The trim removed 4 bases at V and 6 bases at J, leaving 8 bases unmatched. This CDR3 region has 14 residues. The chain's CDR3 is CASSPGQGRDGYTF. The CDR3, as DNA: TGTGCCAGCAGCCCAGGACAGGGTAGGGATGGCTACACCTTC.

This clonotype was detected once. The rearrangement uses TRBV7-9 and TRBJ2-5; 7 nucleotides match TRBD1. The CDR3 contains 13 residues. Germline V gives CDR1 SEHNR, CDR2 FQNEAQ (reference sequence). With 3 bases clipped from V and 5 bases from J, the junction kept 3 bases outside the gene matches. The CDR3 DNA reads as TGTGCCAGCAGCTTTGCCAGGGGGGAGACCCAGTACTTC. Its translation is CASSFARGETQYF.

The gene calls are TRBV4-3 and TRBJ2-1; TRBD2 agrees at 12 bases. Unmatched junction bases numbered 8, after V lost 0 bases and J lost 8 bases. CDR3 size: 17 residues. CDR1 and CDR2 (germline): LGHNA, YSLEER. CDR3 sequence (DNA): TGCGCCAGCAGCCAAGACGCTAGCGGGAGGGCTGCGGATGAGCAGTTCTTC. Translation gives CASSQDASGRAADEQFF.

This rearrangement joins TRBV14 to TRBJ1-5; 7 nucleotides match TRBD1. The CDR3 has 16 residues. The V gene's germline CDR1 is SGHDN and CDR2 FVKESK. V trimming: 2 bases; J trimming: 3 bases; junction bases outside the gene matches: 7. The CDR3 here is CASSQPGTAPNQPQHF. The CDR3 nucleotides read TGTGCCAGCAGCCAACCCGGGACAGCTCCCAATCAGCCCCAGCATTTT. Together with reference TRBV14 and TRBJ1-5, the CDR3 gives the full variable domain: EAGVTQFPSHSVIEKGQTVTLRCDPISGHDNLYWYRRVMGKEIKFLLHFVKESKQDESGMPNNRFLAERTGGTYSTLKVQPAELEDSGVYFCASSQPGTAPNQPQHFGDGTRLSIL.

The chain recombines TRBV2 with TRBJ1-5; no clear D gene. Germline V gene lookup returns CDR1 SNHLY and CDR2 FYNNEI. V lost 3 bases and J 2 bases, leaving 8 bases between the germline ends. The CDR3 runs 14 residues. CDR3 DNA sequence: TGTGCCAGCAGTGATAGGGTGGGCAATCAGCCCCAGCATTTT. Its protein is CASSDRVGNQPQHF. Filled out from reference TRBV2 and TRBJ1-5, the complete variable domain reads EPEVTQTPSHQVTQMGQEVILRCVPISNHLYFYWYRQILGQKVEFLVSFYNNEISEKSEIFDDQFSVERPDGSNFTLKIRSTKLEDSAMYFCASSDRVGNQPQHFGDGTRLSIL.

This clonotype has only a few counts. The J gene is TRBJ2-2, the V gene TRBV10-3; D is ambiguous. Trimming removed 0 bases at V and 5 bases at J, with 7 bases between. Looked up from germline, CDR1 is ENHRY and CDR2 is SYGVKD. This CDR3 is built from 14 residues. Written as DNA, the CDR3 is TGTGCCATCAGTGAGTCGGTCCCAACCGGGGAGCTGTTTTTT. Translated: CAISESVPTGELFF.

The V call is TRBV4-3, the J call TRBJ1-6, with D tentatively TRBD1 (5 bases). Trimming pared 3 bases from V and 7 bases from J, leaving 13 bases between. Germline V gene sequence: CDR1 LGHNA, CDR2 YSLEER. CDR3 size: 15 residues. The CDR3 sequence is CASSQGTVSNSPLHF. The CDR3 DNA is TGCGCCAGCAGCCAGGGGACGGTTTCGAATTCACCCCTCCACTTT.

The chain carries TRBV11-1 and TRBJ2-3; 8 nucleotides agree with TRBD2. The CDR3 consists of 15 residues. The V segment lost 2 bases and the J segment 1 base; nucleotides outside the gene matches: 2. From germline, CDR1 is SGHAT and CDR2 FQDESV (reference sequence). CDR3: CASSLRGGRTDTQYF. Here the CDR3 DNA reads TGTGCCAGCAGCTTACGGGGGGGACGCACAGATACGCAGTATTTT.

This clonotype was seen only a few times. The V gene is TRBV6-5, the J gene TRBJ2-3, with D uncertain. This CDR3 comprises 12 residues. V lost 5 bases to trimming and J lost 3 bases, with 6 bases between them. Looked up from germline, CDR1 is MNHEY and CDR2 is SVGAGI. The CDR3 DNA sequence: TGTGCCAGCAGTCATACGACAGATACGCAGTATTTT. Residues: CASSHTTDTQYF.

The chain combines TRBV20-1 with TRBJ2-1, with D hard to call. This CDR3 spans 16 amino acids. Germline assignment: CDR1 DFQATT and CDR2 SNEGSKA (reference sequence). Deletions cut 0 bases from V and 0 bases from J, with 12 bases between. The CDR3 DNA follows: TGCAGTGCTAGAGATCCCAGAACGAGCTCCTACAATGAGCAGTTCTTC. Protein: CSARDPRTSSYNEQFF.

This clonotype was detected many times. The V and J genes are TRBV5-1 and TRBJ2-5; 8 bases line up with TRBD2. V shed 4 bases, J shed 7 bases, and the junction held 9 bases outside the gene matches. The germline CDR1 and CDR2 sequences are SGHRS and YFSETQ. The CDR3 consists of 14 residues. CDR3 protein: CASSPNAGGRTQYF. CDR3 nucleotide sequence: TGCGCCAGCAGCCCCAATGCGGGGGGTCGGACCCAGTACTTC.

This clonotype was seen more than once but under ten times. The chain is built from TRBV5-1 and TRBJ2-1; D call uncertain. The length of the CDR3 is 11 residues. Per the germline V gene, CDR1 is SGHRS and CDR2 is YFSETQ. Deletions cut 4 bases from V and 8 bases from J, with 7 bases between. The CDR3 reads CASSLHDEQFF. The CDR3, as DNA: TGCGCCAGCAGCCTCCACGATGAGCAGTTCTTC.

This clonotype was detected a few times. The gene calls are TRBV6-4 and TRBJ2-3, with TRBD2 matching over 13 bases. CDR1 is MRHNA and CDR2 is SNTAGT in the germline V gene. This CDR3 comprises 17 residues. V lost 6 bases to trimming and J lost 5 bases; unmatched junction nucleotides: 11. The CDR3 spells CASSVSTGLAGEDTQYF. CDR3 DNA sequence: TGTGCCAGCAGCGTTAGCACAGGACTAGCGGGAGAAGATACGCAGTATTTT.

This clonotype appeared a few times. This sequence joins TRBV6-1 and TRBJ2-1; possible D gene TRBD2, 5 bases. The germline V gene has CDR1 MNHNS and CDR2 SASEGT. The CDR3 is made up of 14 amino acids. The V end was cut by 1 base, the J end by 7 bases, with 11 bases between. The CDR3 bases are TGTGCCAGCAGTGAAGTGGAGGTCCGGAATGAGCAGTTCTTC. This translates into CASSEVEVRNEQFF.

This clonotype has a handful of counts. The chain employs TRBV12-5 and TRBJ2-3; 10 nucleotides align to TRBD2. With 6 bases clipped from V and 7 bases from J, the junction kept 4 bases outside the gene matches. Germline lookup yields CDR1 LGHNT and CDR2 FRNRAP. The CDR3 is made up of 13 amino acids. CDR3 in amino acids: CASGPSGGYTQYF. In DNA form, the CDR3 reads TGTGCTAGTGGCCCTAGCGGGGGATATACGCAGTATTTT.

This clonotype was seen a handful of times. The genes are TRBV29-1 and TRBJ2-7, with no clear D. CDR1 SQVTM and CDR2 ANQGSEA come from the germline V gene. The germline V and J ends were trimmed by 4 bases and 3 bases, with 4 bases remaining between them. The CDR3 is 10 residues long. The DNA of the CDR3 is TGCAGCGTTGTAAACTACGAGCAGTACTTC. Its protein product is CSVVNYEQYF.

The chain recombines TRBV6-1 with TRBJ2-7; 9 bases fit TRBD1. This CDR3 is built from 15 residues. Looked up from germline, CDR1 is MNHNS and CDR2 is SASEGT. The V segment lost 6 bases and the J segment 7 bases; nucleotides outside the gene matches: 13. CDR3 nucleotides: TGTGCCAGCAGCTCCACCGGGACAGGGACGAGGGAGCAGTACTTC. Protein sequence: CASSSTGTGTREQYF.

The chain employs TRBV9 and TRBJ2-5, with D possibly TRBD1 on 7 matching bases. Germline V lookup: CDR1 SGDLS, CDR2 YYNGEE. Trimming removed 4 bases from V and 5 bases from J, with 18 bases in between. The CDR3 extends over 15 amino acids. The CDR3 DNA follows: TGTGCCAGCAGCATCGTAGGCGGAGGGGGCGAGACCCAGTACTTC. It translates to CASSIVGGGGETQYF.

CDR3 DNA sequence: TGTGCCAGCAGCTGGGGACGGTGGGACACTACGCAGTATTTT. It is translated as CASSWGRWDTTQYF. The chain combines TRBV5-6 with TRBJ2-3; D might be TRBD1 (6 bases). The CDR3 contains 14 residues. Trimming took off 3 bases at V and 8 bases at J, with 16 bases between the two ends. Per germline, CDR1 SGHDT and CDR2 YYEEEE.

This sequence joins TRBV12-3 or TRBV12-4 and TRBJ2-7; D possibly corresponds to TRBD1 (5 bases). Trimming shortened V by 4 bases and J by 6 bases, and 16 bases separated the two germline ends. CDR3 size: 14 residues. The CDR3 sequence: CASSSPYSGSEQYF. As DNA, the CDR3 is TGTGCCAGCAGTTCCCCCTACTCAGGGTCCGAGCAGTACTTC.

This clonotype has just a few counts. The CDR3 spells CASSRGTSGIGDYNEQFF. DNA of the CDR3: TGCGCCAGCAGCCGCGGGACTAGCGGGATCGGGGACTACAATGAGCAGTTCTTC. The chain employs TRBV5-1 and TRBJ2-1; 13 nucleotides line up with TRBD2. There are 18 residues in the CDR3. V was clipped by 4 bases and J by 3 bases; unmatched bases: 10. The germline gives CDR1 SGHRS, CDR2 YFSETQ.

This clonotype was seen more than once but under ten times. V and J are TRBV5-1 and TRBJ2-1; TRBD1 matches at 8 bases. Trimming cost V 3 bases and J 4 bases; bases outside gene matches: 12. Germline V gives CDR1 SGHRS, CDR2 YFSETQ. CDR3 length: 17 residues. The CDR3 DNA is TGCGCCAGCAGCTCCACACAGGGGGAAGGTGTGTACAATGAGCAGTTCTTC. Protein sequence: CASSSTQGEGVYNEQFF.

The chain links TRBV11-2 to TRBJ2-3; D not resolved. The CDR3 totals 13 residues. The V gene's germline CDR1 is SGHAT and CDR2 FQNNGV. Trimming removed 5 bases from V and 7 bases from J, with 13 bases in between. The CDR3 sequence is CASSPTAPYTQYF. The CDR3 DNA follows: TGTGCCAGCAGCCCAACAGCCCCCTATACGCAGTATTTT.

CDR3 nucleotides: TGTGCCAGCAGTAAAGGACAGGTTGTATCACCCCTCCACTTT. Amino acid sequence: CASSKGQVVSPLHF. V usage is TRBV6-1 and J usage is TRBJ1-6, with 7 positions matching TRBD1. Germline CDR1 is MNHNS and CDR2 is SASEGT. Unmatched junction bases numbered 8, after V lost 5 bases and J lost 10 bases. This CDR3 has 14 amino acids.

This clonotype was counted between two and nine times. The chain is built from TRBV14 and TRBJ1-2; D is possibly TRBD1 (6 bases). CDR1 and CDR2 (germline): SGHDN, FVKESK. The CDR3 sequence is 13 residues long. V dropped 3 bases and J dropped 5 bases, with 10 bases sitting between them. DNA for the CDR3: TGTGCCAGCAGCCAGGGGGGCTGGTATGGCTACACCTTC. It yields the protein CASSQGGWYGYTF.

The chain joins TRBV6-2 or TRBV6-3 to TRBJ2-1, with D possibly TRBD1 on 5 matching bases. Germline values: CDR1 MNHEY, CDR2 SVGEGT. CDR3 length: 13 residues. The V end lost 11 bases, the J end lost 8 bases, and 19 bases lay between the germline ends. The CDR3 coding sequence is TGTGCCGTTGACAGTCGAAGAGCCGATGAGCAGTTCTTC. Encoded protein: CAVDSRRADEQFF.

J is TRBJ2-1 and V is TRBV11-3; 7 positions agree with TRBD1. This CDR3 is 15 amino acids long. Germline lookup yields CDR1 SGHNT and CDR2 YENEEA. J gave up 7 bases and V 1 base, and 7 bases lay outside the gene matches. The CDR3: CASSLGDSYGNEQFF. In nucleotides, the CDR3 is TGTGCCAGCAGCTTAGGGGACAGCTACGGGAATGAGCAGTTCTTC.

About this clonotype: The germline gene is not matched at one end of the junction; a read error may be the cause. This chain uses TRBV7-7 with TRBJ2-3; D is possibly TRBD1 or TRBD2 (7 bases each). The CDR3 is made up of 16 amino acids. Germline CDR1 reads SSHAT; CDR2 reads FNYEAQ (reference sequence). For the CDR3, the DNA is TGTGCTAGCAGCCCCCGGGGAGGGGGCAGCACAGATACGCAGTATTTT. Amino acid sequence: CASSPRGGGSTDTQYF.

This clonotype turned up a few times. The chain has TRBV12-3 or TRBV12-4 and TRBJ1-2; TRBD1 aligns across 7 bases. V shed 6 bases, J shed 4 bases, and the junction held 11 bases outside the gene matches. There are 15 residues in the CDR3. CDR3 DNA sequence: TGTGCCAGCAGACGATCCGGGACAGACACCTATGGCTACACCTTC. Amino acid sequence: CASRRSGTDTYGYTF.

This clonotype was picked up a small number of times. The chain employs TRBV5-1 and TRBJ2-7; D is unresolved. Germline CDR1 SGHRS, CDR2 YFSETQ. The CDR3 is 15 residues long. Trimming took off 6 bases at V and 6 bases at J, with 22 bases between the two ends. CDR3 nucleotides: TGCGCCAGCACCCTTCTGACCTCCCAACGGAGCGAGCAGTACTTC. Its translation: CASTLLTSQRSEQYF.